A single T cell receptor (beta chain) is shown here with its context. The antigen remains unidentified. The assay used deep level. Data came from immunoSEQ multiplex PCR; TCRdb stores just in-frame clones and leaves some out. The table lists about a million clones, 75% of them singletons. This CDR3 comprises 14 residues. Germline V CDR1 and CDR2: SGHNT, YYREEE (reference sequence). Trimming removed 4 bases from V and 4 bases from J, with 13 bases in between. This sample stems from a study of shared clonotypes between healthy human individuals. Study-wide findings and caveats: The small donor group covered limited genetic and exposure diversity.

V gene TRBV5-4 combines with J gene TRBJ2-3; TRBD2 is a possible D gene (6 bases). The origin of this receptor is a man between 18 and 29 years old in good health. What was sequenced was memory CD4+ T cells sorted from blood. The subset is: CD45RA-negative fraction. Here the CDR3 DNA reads TGTGCCAGCAGCATGACTAGTCGGCCAGATACGCAGTATTTT. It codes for CASSMTSRPDTQYF. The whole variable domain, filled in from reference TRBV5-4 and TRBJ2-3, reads ETGVTQSPTHLIKTRGQQVTLRCSSQSGHNTVSWYQQALGQGPQFIFQYYREEENGRGNFPPRFSGLQFPNYSSELNVNALELDDSALYLCASSMTSRPDTQYFGPGTRLTVL.